The rows below give T cell receptor beta chains drawn from one sample of a study of low-dose radiotherapy and immunotherapy resistance in tumors. TCRdb processed the reads anew with MiXCR; each CDR3 protein has one entry. The sample holds some 94,000 distinct CDR3 sequences, roughly 20% seen once. Sequenced here: PBMCs, sampled after low-dose radiotherapy plus immunotherapy. The receptor set was obtained from a female donor with ovarian cancer. Each CDR3 is given with its conserved first and last residue. The order of the fields is D gene, J gene, V gene, clone size, CDR3 DNA, CDR3 protein. A D gene is named only where the DNA matches it firmly. Clone sizes are given selectively: once, few, many, or a class where the clone is expanded.

D gene: .; J gene: TRBJ2-1; V gene: TRBV10-2; clone size: .; CDR3 DNA: TGCGCCAGCAGGAGAGGTGGGACTGAAGAGCAGTTCTTC; CDR3 protein: CASRRGGTEEQFF
D gene: TRBD1; J gene: TRBJ2-7; V gene: TRBV5-1; clone size: few; CDR3 DNA: TGCGCCAGCAGCAAAGAACAAACAGGGGACTACGAGCAGTACTTC; CDR3 protein: CASSKEQTGDYEQYF
D gene: .; J gene: TRBJ2-1; V gene: TRBV4-1; clone size: many; CDR3 DNA: TGCGCCAGCAGCCCCACCATCCAAAGGCATGAGCAGTTCTTC; CDR3 protein: CASSPTIQRHEQFF
D gene: TRBD1; J gene: TRBJ1-1; V gene: TRBV7-2; clone size: .; CDR3 DNA: TGTGCCAGCAGCTTGACAGGGGATCTGAACACTGAAGCTTTCTTT; CDR3 protein: CASSLTGDLNTEAFF
D gene: .; J gene: TRBJ2-7; V gene: TRBV7-2; clone size: many; CDR3 DNA: TGTGCCAGCAGCTTATCCTACGAGCAGTACTTC; CDR3 protein: CASSLSYEQYF
D gene: .; J gene: TRBJ1-2; V gene: TRBV11-2; clone size: many; CDR3 DNA: TGTGCCAGCAGCTTATACTATGGCTACACCTTC; CDR3 protein: CASSLYYGYTF
D gene: TRBD2; J gene: TRBJ2-5; V gene: TRBV5-4; clone size: many; CDR3 DNA: TGTGCCAGCAGCTTGGGGACCCCAGTAGCGGGAGGAACTAATGACCAGTACTTC; CDR3 protein: CASSLGTPVAGGTNDQYF
D gene: .; J gene: TRBJ2-5; V gene: TRBV11-2; clone size: many; CDR3 DNA: TGTGCCAGCAGCTTGTGGGGTAGCGAAGAGACCCAGTACTTC; CDR3 protein: CASSLWGSEETQYF
D gene: .; J gene: TRBJ2-5; V gene: TRBV12-3/TRBV12-4; clone size: many; CDR3 DNA: TGTGCCAGCAGTTTATTAGGGGCGGGCGCGGAGACCCAGTACTTC; CDR3 protein: CASSLLGAGAETQYF
D gene: .; J gene: TRBJ1-2; V gene: TRBV5-1; clone size: many; CDR3 DNA: TGCGCCAGCAGCTTGTTAACTGGAGGACGGGATGGCTACACCTTC; CDR3 protein: CASSLLTGGRDGYTF
D gene: .; J gene: TRBJ1-1; V gene: TRBV2; clone size: .; CDR3 DNA: TGTGCCAGCAGTGATTCTACCGTTTCGGGTACTGAAGCTTTCTTT; CDR3 protein: CASSDSTVSGTEAFF
D gene: .; J gene: TRBJ2-1; V gene: TRBV12-3/TRBV12-4; clone size: many; CDR3 DNA: TGTGCCAGCAGCTTGTACAATGAGCAGTTCTTC; CDR3 protein: CASSLYNEQFF
D gene: .; J gene: TRBJ2-2; V gene: TRBV10-3; clone size: many; CDR3 DNA: TGTGCCATCTTACAACAGACGAACACCGGGGAGCTGTTTTTT; CDR3 protein: CAILQQTNTGELFF
D gene: .; J gene: TRBJ2-1; V gene: TRBV12-3/TRBV12-4; clone size: many; CDR3 DNA: TGTGCCAGCAGTTTAGGTAGGGAAACCTACAATGAGCAGTTCTTC; CDR3 protein: CASSLGRETYNEQFF
D gene: .; J gene: TRBJ2-7; V gene: TRBV6-1; clone size: many; CDR3 DNA: TGTGCCAGCACCATAGACGGGAGCTCCTACGAGCAGTACTTC; CDR3 protein: CASTIDGSSYEQYF